The T cell receptor (beta chain) described here comes from a study of blood T cell repertoires in COVID-19 (dated by TCRdb to 2019 to 2021). Study-wide context: The collaborator samples originated in the United States, Italy and Spain and spanned the acute and convalescent phases of COVID-19. The repertoires were made available in a free public database intended to serve as a resource for research on the immune response to SARS-CoV-2. Nearly every sample came with metadata listing a de-identified subject ID, COVID-19 status, age in years and sex. Deeply sampled blood TCRbeta repertoires from subjects exposed to, actively infected with, or recovered from COVID-19 were included in the dataset. The samples were drawn from two sources: the first 160 participants of the ongoing ImmuneRACE study, and 1,200 or so subjects contributed by 6 global collaborators. Where available, HLA class I and class II types were taken from metadata supplied by the sample provider and were not determined by assay-based typing. The material from the prospective study consisted of cDNA or gDNA derived from T cells, B-cell-depleted T cells, or PBMCs.

Participants in the prospective study were enrolled through a virtual design, were aged roughly 18 to 100 years, and lived in approximately 25 United States geographic areas. Cohort assignment in the prospective study relied on participant-reported clinical history from a screening survey and a study questionnaire. Exposed participants had been in contact with someone with a PCR-confirmed or clinician-diagnosed COVID-19 case within 2 weeks of study entry. In the prospective study, mobile phlebotomists collected whole blood, serum and a nasopharyngeal or oropharyngeal swab from each participant. Additional blood draws and questionnaires over an approximately 2-month period could optionally be provided by prospective study participants. Before DNA extraction, blood samples from the prospective study were shipped at room temperature or frozen. Concerning this clone: Its cognate antigen has yet to be identified. No base qualities exist here, and no much larger clone lies one base off it.

The germline V gene supplies CDR1 MNHEY and CDR2 SVGAGI. V is cut by 6 bases and J by 5 bases, and the space between the germline ends is 13 bases. From cysteine to phenylalanine, the CDR3 is 13 amino acids long. The read is trimmed to its CDR3 DNA, 39 bases read in frame from base 1. TCRbeta CDR3 regions were amplified from genomic DNA using the immunoSEQ Assay, a bias-controlled multiplex PCR. The original methods were these. The number of nucleated cells in each sample was estimated by amplification of reference gene primers within the assay. To quantify the absolute abundance of each unique TCRbeta CDR3 rearrangement, sequence reads were collapsed and filtered. For each sample, productive Simpson clonality was calculated by taking the square root of Simpson's diversity index across productive rearrangements. TCRdb limited this immuneACCESS table to in-frame rearrangements with V and J called. A share of clones is missing; checked studies link under half to unresolved V genes, and the rest is unexplained. D and trimming come from the DNA, and the V and J calls and clone size come from that table. This sample comprises 350,000 to 500,000 clones, more than 70% of them detected only once. The ten biggest clones cover approximately 1.5% of the sample.

Broader findings and caveats from the paper: How much clinical and demographic metadata was included differed by source and by participant, and the metadata was provided uncurated.

This clonotype originated in a woman aged 18-29 years who had been exposed to COVID-19. Sequencing was carried out using PBMCs or T cells enriched from blood (not recorded which). The chain was built from TRBV6-5 and TRBJ1-1; a weak D assignment points to TRBD1 (6 bases agree). The sequenced DNA: TGTGCCAGCAGCTCCCAGGGGAGAACTGAAGCTTTCTTT. Translated, this is CASSSQGRTEAFF.